In this sample, the clone carrying this TCR beta chain turned up a few times. Its matching antigen is unknown. This specimen belongs to a study of cytomegalovirus exposure and HLA in healthy donors. This CDR3 region has 11 residues. Trimming removed 6 bases from V and 10 bases from J, with 9 bases in between. Germline CDR1 reads SEHNR; CDR2 reads FQNEAQ (reference sequence). Overall study results and limits: Highly shared sequence variants in one cluster were likely a sequencing artifact. It has been reported that TCR beta sequences accurately predicted the HLA-A and HLA-B alleles of most subjects.

The PCR had 60 Vbeta and 13 Jbeta primers. Clones were read by immunoSEQ multiplex PCR, and TCRdb kept only the in-frame ones, dropping some. The table includes approximately 51,000 clones, about 81% detected once. The source material was PBMCs. The sequence was obtained from a boy under 18 in good health and CMV-seropositive. The rearrangement joins TRBV7-9 to TRBJ1-4; no clear D. This chain's CDR3 is CASRLEGKLFF. CDR3 nucleotide sequence: TGTGCCAGCAGGCTGGAGGGAAAACTGTTTTTT.